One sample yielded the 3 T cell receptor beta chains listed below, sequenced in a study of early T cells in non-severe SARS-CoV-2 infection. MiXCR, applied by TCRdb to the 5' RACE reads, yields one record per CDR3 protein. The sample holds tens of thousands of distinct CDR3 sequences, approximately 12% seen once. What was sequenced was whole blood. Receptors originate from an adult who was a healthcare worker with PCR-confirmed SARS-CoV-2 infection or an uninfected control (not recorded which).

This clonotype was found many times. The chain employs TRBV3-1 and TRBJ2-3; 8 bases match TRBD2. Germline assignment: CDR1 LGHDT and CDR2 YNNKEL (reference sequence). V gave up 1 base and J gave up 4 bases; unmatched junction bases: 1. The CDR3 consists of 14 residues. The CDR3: CASSQAGGPDTQYF. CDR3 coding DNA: TGTGCCAGCAGCCAAGCGGGGGGGCCAGATACGCAGTATTTT.

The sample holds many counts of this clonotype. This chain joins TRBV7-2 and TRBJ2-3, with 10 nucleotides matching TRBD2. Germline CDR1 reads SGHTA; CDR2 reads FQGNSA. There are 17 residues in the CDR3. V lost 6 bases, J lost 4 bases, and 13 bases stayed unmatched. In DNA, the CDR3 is TGTGCCAGCAGTTATTTTCCACTAGCGGGAAGGGCAGATACGCAGTATTTT. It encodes CASSYFPLAGRADTQYF.

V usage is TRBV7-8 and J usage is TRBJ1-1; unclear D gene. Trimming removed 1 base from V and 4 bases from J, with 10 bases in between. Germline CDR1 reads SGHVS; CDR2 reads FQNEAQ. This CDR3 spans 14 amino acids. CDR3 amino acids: CASSLVEVGTEAFF. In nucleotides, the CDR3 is TGTGCCAGCAGCTTAGTGGAGGTTGGCACTGAAGCTTTCTTT.